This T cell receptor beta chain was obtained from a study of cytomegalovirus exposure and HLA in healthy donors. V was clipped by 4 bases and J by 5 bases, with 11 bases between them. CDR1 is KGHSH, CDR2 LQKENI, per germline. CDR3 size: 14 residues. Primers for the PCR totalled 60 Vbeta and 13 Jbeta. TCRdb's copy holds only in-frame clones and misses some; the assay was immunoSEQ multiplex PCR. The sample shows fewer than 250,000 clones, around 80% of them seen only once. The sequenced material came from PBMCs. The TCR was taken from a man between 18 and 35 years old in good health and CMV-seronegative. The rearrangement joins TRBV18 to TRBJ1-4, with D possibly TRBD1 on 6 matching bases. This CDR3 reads CASSRTDKNEKLFF. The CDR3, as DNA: TGTGCCAGCTCACGGACAGATAAAAATGAAAAACTGTTTTTT.